What follows is one T cell receptor (beta chain) and its context. This entry is derived from a study of shared clonotypes between healthy human individuals. Study-wide background: Per donor, three plates held CD4 naive cells, three held CD4 memory, two held CD8 naive and one held CD8 memory.

Naive CD8 isolation took CD45RO-negative cells positively selected for CCR7 and excluded terminally differentiated effector memory CD45RA+ cells. CDR3 length equals 16 residues. Germline values: CDR1 MNHEY, CDR2 SMNVEV (reference sequence). V was clipped by 4 bases and J by 2 bases, with 14 bases between them. The method was immunoSEQ multiplex PCR; TCRdb's version includes in-frame clones alone and lacks a portion of them. The sample yields about 1.9 million clones, about 93% seen once. The chain employs TRBV27 and TRBJ2-2; the D gene is possibly TRBD1 (6 bases). The sample was naive CD8+ T cells from PBMCs. This sequence originates from a man aged 18 to 30 in good health. Some clones in this sample may be carry-over from other donors' samples. In DNA form, the CDR3 reads TGTGCCAGCAGTTCCTGGGACACAATCAACACCGGGGAGCTGTTTTTT. Its translation is CASSSWDTINTGELFF.